Below are 13 T cell receptor beta chains sequenced from a single sample in a study of blood T cell repertoires in COVID-19. The table came from immunoSEQ multiplex PCR; TCRdb's copy has only in-frame clones and leaves some out. The data contain roughly 230,000 clones, 80% to 85% of them singletons. Material for sequencing was peripheral blood. Source of these receptors: a man aged 40-49 years with acute or convalescent COVID-19.

The chain joins TRBV18 to TRBJ1-3; a possible D gene is TRBD1 (5 bases). Between the trimmed V and J ends, which lost 8 bases and 4 bases, there was a span of 12 bases. This CDR3 has 13 amino acids. The germline CDR1 and CDR2 sequences are KGHSH and LQKENI. CDR3 sequence (DNA): TGTGCCAGCGCTGACAGTAACGGAAACACCATATATTTT. Amino acid sequence: CASADSNGNTIYF.

This clone was seen once. This same CDR3 is encoded by further DNA sequences in the sample. This rearrangement joins TRBV7-3 to TRBJ2-5; TRBD2 agrees at 9 bases. The germline V gene encodes CDR1 SGHTA and CDR2 FQGTGA. V lost 5 bases, J lost 5 bases, and 9 bases stayed unmatched. The CDR3 contains 15 residues. The CDR3 protein is CASSLGLAGRETQYF. As DNA, the CDR3 is TGTGCCAGCAGCCTAGGGCTAGCGGGGCGGGAGACCCAGTACTTC.

The chain uses TRBV5-1 and TRBJ1-4; 7 bases match TRBD1. Germline V gene lookup returns CDR1 SGHRS and CDR2 YFSETQ. The V segment lost 0 bases and the J segment 5 bases; nucleotides outside the gene matches: 10. The CDR3 extends over 17 amino acids. DNA of the CDR3: TGCGCCAGCAGCTTGGCTGGGTTGTCGACAGGGAATGAAAAACTGTTTTTT. As protein: CASSLAGLSTGNEKLFF.

The chain couples TRBV4-1 to TRBJ1-1, with TRBD1 as a possible D gene (6 bases). The germline V and J ends were trimmed by 2 bases and 2 bases, with 12 bases remaining between them. Germline CDR1 is MGHRA and CDR2 is YSYEKL. The CDR3 length is 15 residues. CDR3 in amino acids: CASSQPTGFNTEAFF. CDR3 DNA sequence: TGCGCCAGCAGCCAACCTACAGGGTTCAACACTGAAGCTTTCTTT.

A few counts support this clone. Written as DNA, the CDR3 is TGTGCCAGTAGTTTCCACCCTACAGGGGTTCGCGCTGAAGCTTTCTTT. Translating gives CASSFHPTGVRAEAFF. The chain links TRBV19 to TRBJ1-1; 7 bases map to TRBD1. CDR1 is LNHDA, CDR2 SQIVND, per germline (reference sequence). J was trimmed by 6 bases and V by 5 bases; bases with no gene match: 15. The CDR3 runs to 16 residues.

This clone was counted a single time. This chain connects TRBV12-3 or TRBV12-4 to TRBJ2-1; D is possibly TRBD2 (6 bases). Trimming took off 8 bases at V and 4 bases at J, with 12 bases between the two ends. The CDR3 totals 13 residues. In DNA form, the CDR3 reads TGTGCCAGCTCTCCCGGGAGATACAATGAGCAGTTCTTC. It is translated as CASSPGRYNEQFF.

This clone was seen only a few times. V and J are TRBV30 and TRBJ2-1; D may be TRBD1 (5 bases). The CDR3 has 11 residues. Between the trimmed V and J ends, which lost 8 bases and 5 bases, there was a span of 10 bases. Germline V lookup: CDR1 GTSNPN, CDR2 SVGIG (reference sequence). The CDR3 spells CAGSQDNEQFF. CDR3 DNA sequence: TGTGCCGGATCACAGGACAATGAGCAGTTCTTC.

The rearrangement joins TRBV6-5 to TRBJ2-7, with 10 nucleotides matching TRBD1. Per the germline V gene, CDR1 is MNHEY and CDR2 is SVGAGI. With V trimmed by 2 bases and J by 6 bases, 7 bases remained unmatched. This CDR3 region has 15 residues. The DNA of the CDR3 is TGTGCCAGCAGTTACGATGGGACAGGGGATTTCGAGCAGTACTTC. This gives the protein CASSYDGTGDFEQYF.

The J gene is TRBJ1-2, the V gene TRBV18, with D uncertain. The CDR3 extends over 15 amino acids. Between the trimmed V and J ends, which lost 0 bases and 3 bases, there was a span of 11 bases. CDR1 is KGHSH, CDR2 LQKENI, per germline. The CDR3 region has the DNA TGTGCCAGCTCACCACCGAGGGCCTCAGACTATGGCTACACCTTC. Translated: CASSPPRASDYGYTF.

The rearrangement joins TRBV27 to TRBJ2-7, with 8 nucleotides matching TRBD2. The J segment lost 3 bases and the V segment lost 6 bases, leaving 7 bases of the junction unmatched. This CDR3 is 14 amino acids long. Germline V CDR1 and CDR2: MNHEY, SMNVEV (reference sequence). CDR3 protein: CASSNLAGLYEQYF. The CDR3 nucleotides read TGTGCCAGCAGCAACTTAGCGGGACTCTACGAGCAGTACTTC.

This chain uses TRBV2 with TRBJ2-3; D perhaps matches TRBD1 (6 bases). The CDR3 extends over 14 amino acids. Trimming cost V 7 bases and J 0 bases, with 11 bases left between them. Per the germline V gene, CDR1 is SNHLY and CDR2 is FYNNEI. CDR3 region: CASKLQGSTDTQYF. The CDR3 bases are TGTGCCAGCAAGCTACAGGGAAGCACAGATACGCAGTATTTT.

The rearrangement joins TRBV3-1 (or the pseudogene TRBV3-2) to TRBJ2-3, with 9 bases aligning to TRBD2. The ends lost 2 bases at V and 13 bases at J; junction bases unmatched: 7. The CDR3 contains 13 residues. CDR1 LGHDT and CDR2 YNNKEL come from the germline V gene (reference sequence). CDR3 region: CASSQRGLAFEYF. CDR3 sequence (DNA): TGTGCCAGCAGCCAACGGGGACTAGCTTTCGAGTATTTT.

V usage is TRBV6-5 and J usage is TRBJ1-3; 7 bases are shared with TRBD1. Germline assignment: CDR1 MNHEY and CDR2 SVGAGI. Trimming at V came to 7 bases and at J to 0 bases, leaving 6 bases not matched to a gene. This CDR3 spans 15 amino acids. CDR3 residues: CASNSQGHSGNTIYF. CDR3 in DNA: TGTGCCAGCAACTCACAGGGGCACTCTGGAAACACCATATATTTT.